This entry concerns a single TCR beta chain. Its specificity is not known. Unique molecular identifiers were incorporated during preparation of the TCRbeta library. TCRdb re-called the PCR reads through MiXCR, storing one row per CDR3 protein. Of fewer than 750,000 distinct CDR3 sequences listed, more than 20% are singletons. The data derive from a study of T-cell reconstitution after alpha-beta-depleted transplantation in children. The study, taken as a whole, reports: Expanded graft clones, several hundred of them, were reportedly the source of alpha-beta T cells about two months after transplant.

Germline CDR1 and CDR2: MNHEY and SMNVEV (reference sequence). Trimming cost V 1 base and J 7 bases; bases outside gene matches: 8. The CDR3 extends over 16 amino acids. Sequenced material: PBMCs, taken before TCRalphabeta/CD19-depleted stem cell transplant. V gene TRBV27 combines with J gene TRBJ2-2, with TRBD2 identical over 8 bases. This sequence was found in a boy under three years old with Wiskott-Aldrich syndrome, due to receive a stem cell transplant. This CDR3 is CASSLLYGRVVGELFF. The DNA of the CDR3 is TGTGCCAGCAGTTTATTGTACGGGAGGGTGGTCGGGGAGCTGTTTTTT.